The 2 T cell receptor beta chains given below trace back to one sample, sequenced in a study of control samples from healthy donors and cancer patients. TCRdb's copy holds only in-frame clones and misses some; the assay was immunoSEQ multiplex PCR. The data show approximately 230,000 clones, with about four fifths seen just once and roughly 15% held by the top ten. The sequencing sample was made of PBMCs. Receptors originate from a woman aged 55-75 years with lung cancer.

The chain couples TRBV19 to TRBJ2-2; D perhaps matches TRBD2 (5 bases). This CDR3 region has 14 residues. Trimming removed 6 bases from V and 3 bases from J, with 11 bases in between. Germline V lookup: CDR1 LNHDA, CDR2 SQIVND (reference sequence). CDR3 nucleotide sequence: TGTGCCAGTAGCGGAGGCTGGGACACCGGGGAGCTGTTTTTT. It specifies CASSGGWDTGELFF. Supplemented by reference TRBV19 and TRBJ2-2, the full variable domain reads DGGITQSPKYLFRKEGQNVTLSCEQNLNHDAMYWYRQDPGQGLRLIYYSQIVNDFQKGDIAEGYSVSREKKESFPLTVTSAQKNPTAFYLCASSGGWDTGELFFGEGSRLTVL.

The chain recombines TRBV4-2 with TRBJ1-1; a weak D match, TRBD1 (5 bases). Germline-derived CDR1 and CDR2 are LGHNA and YNFKEQ. The germline V and J ends were trimmed by 5 bases and 5 bases, with 18 bases remaining between them. The CDR3 consists of 15 residues. CDR3: CASSSLFGRGTEAFF. The CDR3 DNA reads as TGTGCCAGCAGCTCACTCTTCGGCCGGGGGACTGAAGCTTTCTTT.